The T cell receptor beta chain described here comes from a study of metastatic and nonmetastatic thyroid tumors. Study details: Malignant and benign thyroid patients had repertoires compared in peripheral blood and tumor or nodule tissue. Study-wide points: TCR beta diversity was reportedly significantly higher in malignant thyroid tumors than benign nodules, in blood and tumor.

No treatment had been given to any patient before thyroid surgery. This clone was detected many times. What it binds is unknown. The CDR3 runs 14 residues. Germline trimming cut 1 base from V and 3 bases from J; bases unmatched to any gene: 4. Germline CDR1 reads SGHRS; CDR2 reads YFSETQ. TCRdb re-called the PCR reads with MiXCR. The sample has 20,000 to 30,000 clones; roughly 20% are singletons. This receptor was identified in a male donor with papillary thyroid cancer or a benign thyroid nodule (not recorded which). Some clones in this sample may be carry-over from other donors' samples. The sequenced sample was blood. This chain joins TRBV5-1 and TRBJ2-7, with 7 bases lining up with TRBD2. As DNA, the CDR3 is TGCGCCAGCAGCTTGACAGCGGGAAGCTACGAGCAGTACTTC. Protein: CASSLTAGSYEQYF.